One and the same sample provided the 28 T cell receptor beta chains below, sequenced in a study of T-cell reconstitution after alpha-beta-depleted transplantation in children. During its preparation, the TCRbeta library received unique molecular identifiers. A single record per CDR3 protein comes from TCRdb applying MiXCR to the PCR reads. Here the sample spans a few hundred thousand distinct CDR3 sequences, almost 10% being singletons. The starting material was PBMCs from the stem cell graft donor, obtained from the stem cell graft. Source of these receptors: a human donor who donated a stem cell graft to a child with SCID.

The J gene is TRBJ2-7, the V gene TRBV20-1; perhaps D is TRBD1 or TRBD2 (5 bases each). Germline V gene sequence: CDR1 DFQATT, CDR2 SNEGSKA (reference sequence). This CDR3 has 16 residues. Trimming took 2 bases from V and 4 from J, leaving 21 bases between them. The CDR3 protein is CSARLSPGRAPYEQYF. The CDR3, as DNA: TGCAGTGCTAGACTTTCCCCGGGACGGGCTCCGTACGAGCAGTACTTC.

This clonotype has at least ten counts. This rearrangement joins TRBV7-9 to TRBJ1-1, with no clear D. CDR1 is SEHNR, CDR2 FQNEAQ, per germline (reference sequence). Trimming took 3 bases from V and 1 from J, leaving 6 bases between them. The CDR3 totals 13 residues. The CDR3 spells CASSFGENTEAFF. The CDR3 DNA reads as TGTGCCAGCAGCTTTGGGGAGAACACTGAAGCTTTCTTT.

In its sample, this clonotype was seen many times. The chain employs TRBV19 and TRBJ2-5; D is possibly TRBD2 (5 bases). Trimming took off 8 bases at V and 5 bases at J, with 12 bases between the two ends. The length of the CDR3 is 12 residues. CDR1 is LNHDA, CDR2 SQIVND, per germline (reference sequence). The CDR3 DNA sequence: TGTGCCAGTCGACAATCGGGGGAGACCCAGTACTTC. Amino acids: CASRQSGETQYF.

The genes are TRBV7-6 and TRBJ2-3; 9 positions agree with TRBD1. In germline, CDR1 is SGHVS, CDR2 FNYEAQ. V gave up 5 bases and J gave up 9 bases; unmatched junction bases: 12. This CDR3 has 15 amino acids. The CDR3 region has the DNA TGTGCCAGCAGCCCACCGGGACAGGGTTTCAGGACGCAGTATTTT. Translation gives CASSPPGQGFRTQYF.

V usage is TRBV5-1 and J usage is TRBJ2-1; 8 nucleotides match TRBD1. Germline V gene sequence: CDR1 SGHRS, CDR2 YFSETQ. The CDR3 is 14 residues long. V lost 0 bases and J lost 6; bases outside the gene matches: 2. CDR3 in amino acids: CASSLGQGFNEQFF. For the CDR3, the DNA is TGCGCCAGCAGCTTGGGACAGGGGTTCAATGAGCAGTTCTTC.

The rearrangement links TRBV11-2 to TRBJ2-3; 10 bases map to TRBD2. The CDR3 sequence is 20 residues long. Unmatched junction bases numbered 16, after V lost 4 bases and J lost 0 bases. Germline CDR1 is SGHAT and CDR2 is FQNNGV. CDR3 amino acids: CASSSGGGRLAGASTDTQYF. The CDR3 DNA sequence: TGTGCCAGCAGCTCGGGGGGAGGCCGGCTAGCGGGGGCTAGCACAGATACGCAGTATTTT.

To note about this clonotype: The CDR3 carries no conserved terminal phenylalanine or tryptophan, so it likely arises from a read error. The chain links TRBV6-5 to TRBJ2-7, with 9 bases fitting TRBD1. The CDR3 runs to 13 residues. Germline loops: CDR1 MNHEY, CDR2 SVGAGI. Losses at the gene ends were 4 bases for V and 5 bases for J; bases not matched to a gene: 3. CDR3 coding DNA: TGTGCCAGCAGTTGGACAGGGGATAACGAGCAGTACTTA. It translates to CASSWTGDNEQYL.

This clonotype occurred a few times. A much larger clone lies a single base off, so this may be a read error. The V gene is TRBV11-1, the J gene TRBJ1-1, with D unclear. Between the trimmed V and J ends, which lost 0 bases and 3 bases, there was a span of 5 bases. The germline gives CDR1 SGHAT, CDR2 FQDESV (reference sequence). This CDR3 comprises 13 residues. CDR3 sequence (DNA): TGTGCCAGCAGCTTAGCAGGGCACACTGAAGCTTTCTTT. This encodes CASSLAGHTEAFF.

This clonotype was recorded at least ten times. The V gene is TRBV12-3 or TRBV12-4, the J gene TRBJ2-5; 8 bases are shared with TRBD1. With 4 bases clipped from V and 5 bases from J, the junction kept 6 bases outside the gene matches. The CDR3 spans 14 residues. CDR3: CASSSRTGRETQYF. The CDR3 DNA sequence: TGTGCCAGCAGTTCCCGGACAGGGAGGGAGACCCAGTACTTC.

This clonotype came up a few times. The chain has TRBV6-5 and TRBJ2-3; 10 bases are a match to TRBD1. Trimming took 7 bases from V and 2 from J; bases not matched to a gene: 6. CDR1 MNHEY and CDR2 SVGAGI come from the germline V gene. There are 15 residues in the CDR3. CDR3 amino acids: CASKRQGAPTDTQYF. As DNA, the CDR3 is TGTGCCAGCAAGAGACAGGGGGCCCCCACAGATACGCAGTATTTT.

This clonotype was seen only a few times. V is TRBV12-3 or TRBV12-4 and J is TRBJ2-7; 12 bases are a match to TRBD2. This CDR3 has 15 amino acids. J lost 7 bases, V lost 7 bases, and 11 bases had no gene match. CDR3 sequence: CASTRTSGVAGEQYF. DNA for the CDR3: TGTGCCAGCACCCGGACTAGCGGGGTCGCTGGGGAGCAGTACTTC.

The chain is built from TRBV12-3 or TRBV12-4 and TRBJ2-2; 8 nucleotides line up with TRBD2. V dropped 7 bases and J dropped 3; count of bases not matched to a gene: 7. CDR3 size: 15 residues. The CDR3 region is CASNPRRGDTGELFF. The CDR3 DNA is TGTGCCAGCAATCCGAGGCGGGGGGACACCGGGGAGCTGTTTTTT.

This clonotype was observed once. This may arise from a read error, as a much more abundant clone is one base away. V is TRBV3-1 and J is TRBJ1-6; D unresolved. Germline CDR1 is LGHDT and CDR2 is YNNKEL (reference sequence). Trimming removed 2 bases from V and 7 bases from J, with 12 bases in between. This CDR3 has 15 residues. The CDR3 is CASSQTSGSNSPLHF. The CDR3 DNA is TGTGCCAGCAGCCAAACCAGTGGTTCCAATTCACCCCTCCACTTT.

The chain uses TRBV5-1 and TRBJ2-1; D is ambiguous. Trimming shortened V by 3 bases and J by 4 bases, and 8 bases separated the two germline ends. CDR1 SGHRS and CDR2 YFSETQ come from the germline V gene. This CDR3 region has 13 residues. In nucleotides, the CDR3 is TGCGCCAGCAGCTGGGTAGAATACAATGAGCAGTTCTTC. This codes for CASSWVEYNEQFF.

This clonotype occurred a few times. The chain has TRBV5-1 and TRBJ2-3, with D possibly being TRBD1 (6 bases). Germline V gene sequence: CDR1 SGHRS, CDR2 YFSETQ. The CDR3 is 13 amino acids. The V end lost 5 bases, the J end lost 5 bases, and 12 bases lay between the germline ends. The CDR3 here is CASRRQERDTQYF. In DNA, the CDR3 is TGCGCCAGCAGACGACAGGAGAGAGATACGCAGTATTTT. Using reference TRBV5-1 and TRBJ2-3 for the parts outside the CDR3, the full variable domain is KAGVTQTPRYLIKTRGQQVTLSCSPISGHRSVSWYQQTPGQGLQFLFEYFSETQRNKGNFPGRFSGRQFSNSRSEMNVSTLELGDSALYLCASRRQERDTQYFGPGTRLTVL.

The gene calls are TRBV18 and TRBJ2-2; 12 nucleotides match TRBD1. Germline CDR1 is KGHSH and CDR2 is LQKENI. The CDR3 runs to 16 residues. J lost 6 bases, V lost 3 bases, and 5 bases had no gene match. The CDR3 region is CASSPPGQGAAGELFF. The CDR3 region has the DNA TGTGCCAGCTCACCGCCGGGACAGGGGGCTGCCGGGGAGCTGTTTTTT.

This clonotype was seen repeatedly, ten times or more. The CDR3 DNA is TGTGCCACCTCACGGGCAGGGCTCCAAGAGACCCAGTACTTC. This encodes CATSRAGLQETQYF. This chain connects TRBV10-3 to TRBJ2-5; perhaps TRBD1 as D (5 bases). The CDR3 consists of 14 residues. The V end lost 10 bases, the J end lost 1 base, and 16 bases lay between the germline ends. Germline values: CDR1 ENHRY, CDR2 SYGVKD.

This clonotype appeared a few times. J is TRBJ1-1 and V is TRBV6-2 or TRBV6-3; no firm D call. Germline V gene sequence: CDR1 MNHEY, CDR2 SVGEGT. CDR3 length: 13 amino acids. V was cut by 5 bases and J by 2 bases, with 9 bases left in between. The CDR3 DNA sequence: TGTGCCAGCAGTAACCGGGAAAACACTGAAGCTTTCTTT. Amino acid sequence: CASSNRENTEAFF.

The chain joins TRBV5-1 to TRBJ2-5; D call uncertain. Per germline, CDR1 SGHRS and CDR2 YFSETQ. With 2 bases removed from V and 5 bases from J, the gap between germline ends came to 13 bases. The CDR3 consists of 14 residues. This chain's CDR3 is CASSFGVDSETQYF. DNA for the CDR3: TGCGCCAGCAGCTTTGGAGTGGATTCGGAGACCCAGTACTTC.

V gene TRBV20-1 combines with J gene TRBJ1-4; unclear D gene. Germline lookup yields CDR1 DFQATT and CDR2 SNEGSKA (reference sequence). V dropped 0 bases and J dropped 1 base, with 9 bases sitting between them. The CDR3 has 15 amino acids. The CDR3 coding sequence is TGCAGTGCTAGAGATACGAGGGTAACTAATGAAAAACTGTTTTTT. Translated, it gives CSARDTRVTNEKLFF.

The chain is built from TRBV3-1 and TRBJ2-2; 9 positions match TRBD1. V lost 0 bases and J lost 10; bases outside the gene matches: 3. Germline loops: CDR1 LGHDT, CDR2 YNNKEL (reference sequence). CDR3 length equals 14 residues. The CDR3 is CASSQEQGALELFF. CDR3 bases: TGTGCCAGCAGCCAAGAACAGGGGGCGCTGGAGCTGTTTTTT.

A few counts support this clonotype. V is TRBV20-1 and J is TRBJ2-7, with D possibly being TRBD2 (5 bases). Trimming removed 0 bases at V and 7 bases at J, with 13 bases between. The CDR3 has 13 residues. CDR1 and CDR2 (germline): DFQATT, SNEGSKA (reference sequence). The CDR3, as DNA: TGCAGTGCTAGAGATTGGCAGGAGGAAGAGCAGTACTTC. Its translation: CSARDWQEEEQYF.

The sample holds a few counts of this clonotype. Written as DNA, the CDR3 is TGTGCCAGCACCCCCGATGTCCGGATAGATACGCAGTATTTT. It translates to CASTPDVRIDTQYF. This sequence joins TRBV27 and TRBJ2-3; D gene ambiguous. Trimming removed 7 bases at V and 5 bases at J, with 16 bases between. Per germline, CDR1 MNHEY and CDR2 SMNVEV (reference sequence). The CDR3 covers 14 residues.

This clonotype showed up many times. The rearrangement joins TRBV9 to TRBJ2-7; TRBD1 or TRBD2 may be the D gene (5 bases each). The ends were cut back, 7 bases at V and 3 bases at J, with 14 bases in the middle. The CDR3 runs 13 residues. The V gene's germline CDR1 is SGDLS and CDR2 YYNGEE. CDR3 DNA: TGTGCCAGCGGCGACTCGAGGGGCTACGAGCAGTACTTC. This translates into CASGDSRGYEQYF.

This clonotype has a single count. V and J are TRBV20-1 and TRBJ2-4; D possibly corresponds to TRBD1 (6 bases). V lost 1 base to trimming and J lost 8 bases, with 9 bases between them. The CDR3 covers 12 residues. Germline loops: CDR1 DFQATT, CDR2 SNEGSKA (reference sequence). The CDR3 reads CSARGDIHIQYF. CDR3 DNA sequence: TGCAGTGCTAGAGGGGACATACACATTCAGTACTTC.

The chain has TRBV20-1 and TRBJ1-2, with D maybe TRBD1 (5 bases). CDR1 and CDR2 from the germline V gene are DFQATT and SNEGSKA (reference sequence). This CDR3 has 17 amino acids. V shed 4 bases and J shed 2 bases, with 23 bases lying between them. Here the CDR3 DNA reads TGCAGTGCTATAGATATACCCTTAGAGACAGTAAACTATGGCTACACCTTC. This codes for CSAIDIPLETVNYGYTF.

The rearrangement joins TRBV12-3 or TRBV12-4 to TRBJ2-1; D unclear. The CDR3 is made up of 14 amino acids. V was shortened by 9 bases and J by 8 bases, with 20 bases between the two germline ends. CDR3 DNA sequence: TGTGCCAGTAGAAACCTTGGACCCTCTGATGAGCAGTTCTTC. This codes for CASRNLGPSDEQFF.

Many counts were recorded for this clonotype. The gene calls are TRBV5-5 and TRBJ2-7; D unresolved. This CDR3 is built from 14 residues. CDR1 and CDR2 from the germline V gene are SGHKS and YYEKEE (reference sequence). V lost 3 bases and J 7 bases, leaving 17 bases between the germline ends. CDR3 DNA: TGTGCCAGCAGCTCGGTGGGCCGTGCGGAGGAGCAGTACTTC. Translating gives CASSSVGRAEEQYF.